A single sample gave rise to the 25 T cell receptor beta chains below, sequenced in a study of technical replicates of blood from several donors. Method: immunoSEQ multiplex PCR; TCRdb's copy keeps in-frame clones and lacks some. The profile shows tens of thousands of clones, just under 97% of them singletons. The specimen was T cells isolated from PBMCs. These receptors all come from a human donor in good health.

The gene calls are TRBV7-9 and TRBJ2-1; tentatively, D is TRBD2 (7 bases). CDR1 and CDR2 from the germline V gene are SEHNR and FQNEAQ (reference sequence). This CDR3 has 15 residues. V was pared by 1 base and J by 8 bases, with 15 bases between. CDR3 amino acids: CASSLEGGGRDEQFF. CDR3 DNA sequence: TGTGCCAGCAGCTTAGAAGGGGGGGGTCGGGATGAGCAGTTCTTC.

The chain carries TRBV29-1 and TRBJ1-5; D is possibly TRBD1 (6 bases). Trimming left V 4 bases short and J 3 bases short, with 10 bases between. The CDR3 spans 13 residues. Germline assignment: CDR1 SQVTM and CDR2 ANQGSEA. The CDR3 sequence: CSVARGLNQPQHF. CDR3 nucleotide sequence: TGCAGCGTTGCCAGGGGCCTCAATCAGCCCCAGCATTTT. Drawing the rest from reference TRBV29-1 and TRBJ1-5, the complete variable domain is SAVISQKPSRDICQRGTSLTIQCQVDSQVTMMFWYRQQPGQSLTLIATANQGSEATYESGFVIDKFPISRPNLTFSTLTVSNMSPEDSSIYLCSVARGLNQPQHFGDGTRLSIL.

This chain links TRBV28 with TRBJ2-7, with 10 bases that match TRBD1. From germline, CDR1 is MDHEN and CDR2 SYDVKM. V trimming: 4 bases; J trimming: 2 bases; junction bases outside the gene matches: 5. The CDR3 has 15 residues. The CDR3 DNA is TGTGCCAGCAGTTATGGACAGGGGGTGCCCTACGAGCAGTACTTC. Protein sequence: CASSYGQGVPYEQYF.

The rearrangement links TRBV4-1 to TRBJ1-3; D not resolved. V shed 0 bases and J shed 0 bases, with 12 bases lying between them. Per germline, CDR1 MGHRA and CDR2 YSYEKL. The CDR3 is 17 amino acids. This chain's CDR3 is CASSQDERAVSGNTIYF. For the CDR3, the DNA is TGCGCCAGCAGCCAAGATGAGAGGGCCGTCTCTGGAAACACCATATATTTT.

The J gene is TRBJ2-1, the V gene TRBV5-1; 7 bases are a match to TRBD1. The germline V gene encodes CDR1 SGHRS and CDR2 YFSETQ. This CDR3 contains 15 residues. Trimming cost V 4 bases and J 0 bases; bases outside gene matches: 4. The DNA for the CDR3 is TGCGCCAGCAGCGGCTACAGGGGCTCCTACAATGAGCAGTTCTTC. Residues: CASSGYRGSYNEQFF.

CDR3 protein: CASSLQASGEKLFF. The CDR3 DNA reads as TGTGCCAGCAGTTTACAAGCATCGGGTGAGAAACTGTTTTTT. This chain connects TRBV28 to TRBJ1-4; D is unclear. The CDR3 has 14 amino acids. Germline loops: CDR1 MDHEN, CDR2 SYDVKM. V lost 2 bases and J 11 bases, leaving 15 bases between the germline ends.

Remarks on this clone: One end of the junction does not line up with germline, which may come from a read error. The V call is TRBV5-1, the J call TRBJ1-1; 7 positions match TRBD1. Per the germline V gene, CDR1 is SGHRS and CDR2 is YFSETQ. CDR3 length equals 16 residues. The CDR3 sequence is CASRLGTVLLNTEAFF. In DNA, the CDR3 is TGCGCCAGCAGGTTGGGGACAGTACTTTTGAACACTGAAGCTTTCTTT.

The table lists this clone with a count of one. For the CDR3, the DNA is TGCGCCAGCAGCTTGGGGGACAGGGCATACGAGCAGTACTTC. Translating it yields CASSLGDRAYEQYF. The chain combines TRBV5-1 with TRBJ2-7, with 9 positions matching TRBD1. Germline V gives CDR1 SGHRS, CDR2 YFSETQ. The CDR3 covers 14 residues. Trimming at V came to 0 bases and at J to 4 bases, leaving 2 bases not matched to a gene.

The V gene is TRBV11-2, the J gene TRBJ1-5; TRBD1 matches at 7 bases. CDR1 is SGHAT and CDR2 is FQNNGV in the germline V gene. The CDR3 contains 14 residues. After removal of 5 bases from V and 2 bases from J, the junction contained 3 bases not matched to a gene. CDR3 nucleotides: TGTGCCAGCAGCCTTACAGGGGGCAATCAGCCCCAGCATTTT. Translating it yields CASSLTGGNQPQHF.

This sequence joins TRBV28 and TRBJ1-1; tentative D call: TRBD1 (6 bases). CDR3 size: 17 residues. The ends were cut back, 8 bases at V and 8 bases at J, with 30 bases in the middle. Germline CDR1 is MDHEN and CDR2 is SYDVKM. CDR3 amino acids: CASEGVGGRPKALEAFF. DNA of the CDR3: TGTGCCAGCGAGGGAGTGGGGGGGCGACCGAAAGCCTTAGAAGCTTTCTTT.

The chain combines TRBV6-1 with TRBJ2-7; D is perhaps TRBD1 (6 bases). The CDR3 runs to 12 residues. Trimming left V 8 bases short and J 5 bases short, with 13 bases between. CDR1 and CDR2 (germline): MNHNS, SASEGT. CDR3: CASGDKTNEQYF. The CDR3 nucleotides are TGTGCCAGCGGGGACAAAACCAACGAGCAGTACTTC.

The chain employs TRBV6-5 and TRBJ2-1, with a weak D call TRBD1 (6 bases). V lost 6 bases and J lost 1, with 10 bases in between. The V gene's germline CDR1 is MNHEY and CDR2 SVGAGI. There are 14 residues in the CDR3. CDR3 sequence reads: CASSLDSSYNEQFF. The CDR3 DNA sequence: TGTGCCAGCAGCCTGGACAGTTCCTACAATGAGCAGTTCTTC.

The chain has TRBV7-2 and TRBJ2-7; 9 nucleotides align to TRBD1. Germline-derived CDR1 and CDR2 are SGHTA and FQGNSA. Germline trimming cut 1 base from V and 0 bases from J; bases unmatched to any gene: 1. The CDR3 runs 15 residues. CDR3 sequence reads: CASSLDRGRSYEQYF. CDR3 nucleotide sequence: TGTGCCAGCAGCTTAGACAGGGGGCGCTCCTACGAGCAGTACTTC.

This sequence joins TRBV27 and TRBJ2-1, with TRBD1 matching 11 bases. Per the germline V gene, CDR1 is MNHEY and CDR2 is SMNVEV (reference sequence). J was trimmed by 6 bases and V by 8 bases; bases with no gene match: 0. The CDR3 covers 12 residues. The CDR3 reads CASGTGGNEQFF. DNA for the CDR3: TGTGCCAGCGGGACAGGGGGCAATGAGCAGTTCTTC.

The chain combines TRBV18 with TRBJ2-5; D might be TRBD2 (5 bases). CDR1 is KGHSH and CDR2 is LQKENI in the germline V gene. V gave up 6 bases and J gave up 2 bases, with 16 bases separating them. This CDR3 comprises 15 residues. CDR3 nucleotide sequence: TGTGCCAGCTCCCCCGTTGACGGCGGGCAAGAGACCCAGTACTTC. This translates into CASSPVDGGQETQYF.

This clone was picked up one time. This chain links TRBV2 with TRBJ2-5, with D possibly TRBD2 on 6 matching bases. The length of the CDR3 is 16 residues. V gave up 5 bases and J gave up 4 bases, with 20 bases separating them. Germline V lookup: CDR1 SNHLY, CDR2 FYNNEI. The CDR3 bases are TGTGCCAGCAGTTTGATCCTGGAGGGTGGGGGAGAGACCCAGTACTTC. Translated: CASSLILEGGGETQYF.

The V and J genes are TRBV4-1 and TRBJ1-2; D is possibly TRBD1 (5 bases). Germline V gives CDR1 MGHRA, CDR2 YSYEKL. The CDR3 runs 15 residues. V was trimmed by 1 base and J by 4 bases, leaving 13 bases between them. The CDR3 region has the DNA TGCGCCAGCAGCCAAGGCGGGGGTGTTCGCTATGGCTACACCTTC. Its translation: CASSQGGGVRYGYTF.

The chain employs TRBV7-9 and TRBJ2-7; D ambiguous. Germline V lookup: CDR1 SEHNR, CDR2 FQNEAQ (reference sequence). V lost 4 bases, J lost 4 bases, and 11 bases lay in between. The CDR3 spans 13 residues. This CDR3 reads CASSSIISYEQYF. CDR3 nucleotide sequence: TGTGCCAGCAGCTCTATAATAAGTTACGAGCAGTACTTC.

The V gene is TRBV6-5, the J gene TRBJ1-2; the D is unclear. The CDR3 length is 14 residues. V lost 4 bases and J 0 bases, leaving 9 bases between the germline ends. From germline, CDR1 is MNHEY and CDR2 SVGAGI. The CDR3 DNA follows: TGTGCCAGCAGTTCCGGGAGACCTAACTATGGCTACACCTTC. Translated, it gives CASSSGRPNYGYTF.

V usage is TRBV6-4 and J usage is TRBJ2-2; 9 bases line up with TRBD1. V trimming: 5 bases; J trimming: 5 bases; junction bases outside the gene matches: 3. The CDR3 contains 14 residues. The germline CDR1 and CDR2 sequences are MRHNA and SNTAGT. This CDR3 reads CASSWDRATGELFF. Here the CDR3 DNA reads TGTGCCAGCAGTTGGGACAGGGCGACCGGGGAGCTGTTTTTT.

This chain connects TRBV28 to TRBJ2-7; 10 nucleotides match TRBD1. Germline CDR1 MDHEN, CDR2 SYDVKM. This CDR3 is 15 amino acids long. V lost 3 bases, J lost 2 bases, and 4 bases stayed unmatched. CDR3 DNA: TGTGCCAGCAGTTTTCCAGACAGGGGGCCCTACGAGCAGTACTTC. Translation: CASSFPDRGPYEQYF.

V usage is TRBV6-5 and J usage is TRBJ2-5; the D gene is possibly TRBD2 (6 bases). Trimming shortened V by 2 bases and J by 2 bases, and 9 bases separated the two germline ends. Germline values: CDR1 MNHEY, CDR2 SVGAGI. The CDR3 spans 14 residues. The CDR3 DNA reads as TGTGCCAGCAGTTACGCAGGAGGGCAAGAGACCCAGTACTTC. Residues: CASSYAGGQETQYF.

J is TRBJ2-7 and V is TRBV28; a possible D gene is TRBD2 (5 bases). This CDR3 spans 14 amino acids. The germline V and J ends were trimmed by 10 bases and 0 bases, with 16 bases remaining between them. Germline V gene sequence: CDR1 MDHEN, CDR2 SYDVKM. CDR3 nucleotide sequence: TGTGCCATCGAGGATAAGCGGAGCTCCTACGAGCAGTACTTC. Translation: CAIEDKRSSYEQYF.

J is TRBJ2-7 and V is TRBV7-9, with D possibly being TRBD1 (5 bases). Germline CDR1 reads SEHNR; CDR2 reads FQNEAQ (reference sequence). This CDR3 region has 13 residues. Deletions cut 7 bases from V and 6 bases from J, with 16 bases between. The CDR3, as DNA: TGTGCCAGCACCCTTCTCCAGGGTCGCGAGCAGTACTTC. Translation: CASTLLQGREQYF.

This chain joins TRBV6-6 and TRBJ1-5; no firm D call. The CDR3 extends over 13 amino acids. From germline, CDR1 is MNHNY and CDR2 SVGAGI (reference sequence). V shed 8 bases and J shed 0 bases, with 8 bases lying between them. The CDR3 here is CASLRDSNQPQHF. The CDR3 DNA reads as TGTGCCAGCCTCCGGGATAGCAATCAGCCCCAGCATTTT.